Following are 17 T cell receptor beta chains from one sample sequenced in a study of cytomegalovirus exposure and HLA in healthy donors (TCRdb year 2017). Receptors were amplified or captured by the immunoSEQ multiplex PCR assay. TCRdb provides this immuneACCESS table in a form limited to in-frame rearrangements. Some clones are lacking; in checked studies, under half of them reflect an unresolved V gene, and why the rest are absent is not known. The sample table holds 300,000 to 450,000 clones, of which roughly 89% were seen once. 0.65% to 0.95% of the sample lies in the top ten. Material for sequencing was PBMCs. These receptors originate from a woman younger than 35 in good health and CMV-seronegative.

This chain links TRBV7-9 with TRBJ2-2; 8 bases match TRBD2. V lost 5 bases and J lost 5; bases outside the gene matches: 4. The germline CDR1 and CDR2 sequences are SEHNR and FQNEAQ (reference sequence). This CDR3 comprises 14 residues. Written as DNA, the CDR3 is TGTGCCAGCAGCCCGAGCGGGGGAACCGGGGAGCTGTTTTTT. It is translated as CASSPSGGTGELFF.

The chain recombines TRBV6-5 with TRBJ1-4; 9 bases map to TRBD1. The trim removed 0 bases at V and 6 bases at J, leaving 5 bases unmatched. The CDR3 has 16 amino acids. Germline V lookup: CDR1 MNHEY, CDR2 SVGAGI. This CDR3 reads CASSYSRDRVDEKLFF. Written as DNA, the CDR3 is TGTGCCAGCAGTTACTCTCGGGACAGGGTTGATGAAAAACTGTTTTTT.

This chain links TRBV5-1 with TRBJ1-2, with TRBD1 matching 7 bases. The length of the CDR3 is 13 residues. Germline CDR1 and CDR2: SGHRS and YFSETQ. J was trimmed by 4 bases and V by 4 bases; bases with no gene match: 4. DNA of the CDR3: TGCGCCAGCAGCCAACAGGGGTTCTATGGCTACACCTTC. Encoded protein: CASSQQGFYGYTF.

The chain uses TRBV28 and TRBJ2-5; TRBD2 matches 10 bases. The CDR3 sequence is 16 residues long. Trimming at V came to 7 bases and at J to 5 bases, leaving 13 bases not matched to a gene. The V gene's germline CDR1 is MDHEN and CDR2 SYDVKM. The CDR3 reads CASIPGASGGGETQYF. The DNA for the CDR3 is TGTGCCAGCATCCCCGGGGCTAGCGGGGGAGGGGAGACCCAGTACTTC.

This chain uses TRBV19 with TRBJ2-6; D unclear. This CDR3 has 18 amino acids. The ends were cut back, 9 bases at V and 0 bases at J, with 21 bases in the middle. Germline V CDR1 and CDR2: LNHDA, SQIVND (reference sequence). DNA of the CDR3: TGTGCCAGCTCCACTCACCCCGATCGTGTCTCTGGGGCCAACGTCCTGACTTTC. It translates to CASSTHPDRVSGANVLTF.

This chain joins TRBV19 and TRBJ1-2, with no clear D. Trimming took 2 bases from V and 4 from J, leaving 8 bases between them. The length of the CDR3 is 13 residues. From germline, CDR1 is LNHDA and CDR2 SQIVND (reference sequence). The CDR3 coding sequence is TGTGCCAGTAGTATAAACGGAGGCTATGGCTACACCTTC. Translated: CASSINGGYGYTF.

This clone appeared a single time. The genes are TRBV2 and TRBJ1-2; 7 bases line up with TRBD1. In germline, CDR1 is SNHLY, CDR2 FYNNEI. The J segment lost 7 bases and the V segment lost 4 bases, leaving 6 bases of the junction unmatched. This CDR3 has 13 residues. The CDR3 region has the DNA TGTGCCAGCAGTGCCACAGGGGAACGTGGCTACACCTTC. Protein: CASSATGERGYTF.

V usage is TRBV28 and J usage is TRBJ1-2, with D possibly matching TRBD1 (5 bases). CDR1 MDHEN and CDR2 SYDVKM come from the germline V gene. This CDR3 comprises 15 residues. Trimming cost V 11 bases and J 6 bases, with 25 bases left between them. The CDR3 protein is CACQIGGSVRDGYTF. CDR3 nucleotides: TGTGCCTGCCAGATCGGGGGGTCGGTAAGGGATGGCTACACCTTC.

The V gene is TRBV11-2, the J gene TRBJ2-7; a possible D gene is TRBD2 (6 bases). Trimming stripped 6 bases from V and 5 bases from J, with 20 bases between. CDR3 length: 15 amino acids. CDR1 and CDR2 from the germline V gene are SGHAT and FQNNGV. The DNA for the CDR3 is TGTGCCAGCAGTCCCGGGACTTCGGATGTCCACGAGCAGTACTTC. Its protein is CASSPGTSDVHEQYF.

The V gene is TRBV2, the J gene TRBJ2-5, with unresolved D. V gave up 4 bases and J gave up 4 bases, with 13 bases separating them. The CDR3 length is 14 residues. The germline V gene has CDR1 SNHLY and CDR2 FYNNEI. CDR3 DNA: TGTGCCAGCAGTGTGGTAGTCCCCCGAGAGACCCAGTACTTC. It translates to CASSVVVPRETQYF.

The chain employs TRBV6-1 and TRBJ1-5, with D uncertain. Between the trimmed V and J ends, which lost 7 bases and 4 bases, there was a span of 14 bases. This CDR3 spans 14 amino acids. Germline V gives CDR1 MNHNS, CDR2 SASEGT. The CDR3 loop reads CASTLTSGNQPQHF. The CDR3 region has the DNA TGTGCCAGCACCCTGACCTCCGGGAATCAGCCCCAGCATTTT.

This chain links TRBV2 with TRBJ2-5; 7 nucleotides agree with TRBD2. This CDR3 has 15 amino acids. J was trimmed by 3 bases and V by 6 bases; bases with no gene match: 10. Germline lookup yields CDR1 SNHLY and CDR2 FYNNEI. This chain's CDR3 is CASRRASGEKETQYF. The CDR3 coding sequence is TGTGCCAGCAGGAGGGCCAGCGGGGAGAAAGAGACCCAGTACTTC.

This clone came up once. This rearrangement joins TRBV19 to TRBJ2-5, with 8 bases fitting TRBD1. This CDR3 spans 13 amino acids. Germline V CDR1 and CDR2: LNHDA, SQIVND (reference sequence). V shed 3 bases, J shed 7 bases, and the junction held 4 bases outside the gene matches. The CDR3, as DNA: TGTGCCAGTAGTATGACAGGGGAGAGGACCCAGTACTTC. Translated, it gives CASSMTGERTQYF.

The rearrangement uses TRBV5-4 and TRBJ1-1, with TRBD1 as a possible D gene (6 bases). Germline CDR1 reads SGHNT; CDR2 reads YYREEE (reference sequence). The ends were cut back, 5 bases at V and 1 base at J, with 9 bases in the middle. The CDR3 loop spans 13 amino acids. DNA of the CDR3: TGTGCCAGCAGGGACAGAACGAACACTGAAGCTTTCTTT. It is translated as CASRDRTNTEAFF.

V gene TRBV28 combines with J gene TRBJ1-2, with 9 positions matching TRBD1. V was pared by 7 bases and J by 8 bases, with 11 bases of the junction left unmatched. The CDR3 is 14 amino acids. From germline, CDR1 is MDHEN and CDR2 SYDVKM. The CDR3, as DNA: TGTGCCAGCAACCATCCGGGACAGGGATACGGCTACACCTTC. Its protein product is CASNHPGQGYGYTF.

The chain links TRBV7-3 to TRBJ1-1; D not resolved. Trimming took 2 bases from V and 5 from J, leaving 9 bases between them. This CDR3 is 13 amino acids long. Germline CDR1 reads SGHTA; CDR2 reads FQGTGA. In DNA form, the CDR3 reads TGTGCCAGCAGCTTAGGAGTTACGACTGAAGCTTTCTTT. Its translation is CASSLGVTTEAFF.

The chain couples TRBV4-1 to TRBJ2-5; 8 bases match TRBD1. The CDR3 runs to 16 residues. Losses at the gene ends were 4 bases for V and 2 bases for J; bases not matched to a gene: 9. CDR1 and CDR2 (germline): MGHRA, YSYEKL. Here the CDR3 DNA reads TGCGCCAGCAGCCGTAGTCCGGGACAGGTTCAAGAGACCCAGTACTTC. It specifies CASSRSPGQVQETQYF.